The next 15 T cell receptor beta chains were all read from a single sample in a study of shared clonotypes between healthy human individuals. Terminally differentiated effector memory CD45RA+ cells were left out of the naive CD8 fraction, which was CD45RO-negative and positively selected for CCR7. Sequencing was performed with immunoSEQ multiplex PCR; in TCRdb, only in-frame clones are kept and a portion is missing. The sample holds roughly 770,000 clones, 96% seen once. The sample consisted of naive CD8+ T cells sorted from blood. The receptors were gathered from a man between 25 and 39 years old in good health.

The chain employs TRBV4-1 and TRBJ2-2; 11 bases match TRBD2. Germline-derived CDR1 and CDR2 are MGHRA and YSYEKL. V gave up 0 bases and J gave up 3 bases; unmatched junction bases: 12. The CDR3 is made up of 20 amino acids. The CDR3 loop is CASSQEIEGSGRAHTGELFF. As DNA, the CDR3 is TGCGCCAGCAGCCAAGAAATTGAGGGTAGCGGGAGGGCACACACCGGGGAGCTGTTTTTT.

This chain joins TRBV27 and TRBJ1-5; D gene ambiguous. From germline, CDR1 is MNHEY and CDR2 SMNVEV (reference sequence). The CDR3 is made up of 16 amino acids. Between the trimmed V and J ends, which lost 6 bases and 0 bases, there was a span of 15 bases. In DNA form, the CDR3 reads TGTGCCAGCAGGAACTTGCGAGATTATAGCAATCAGCCCCAGCATTTT. Translation: CASRNLRDYSNQPQHF.

This clone showed up just once. The chain employs TRBV28 and TRBJ1-2, with 7 positions matching TRBD1. With V trimmed by 7 bases and J by 3 bases, 11 bases remained unmatched. CDR1 and CDR2 (germline): MDHEN, SYDVKM. The CDR3 sequence is 15 residues long. The CDR3 loop is CASKRQGQVDYGYTF. The CDR3 DNA follows: TGTGCCAGCAAACGGCAAGGACAGGTGGACTATGGCTACACCTTC.

The chain carries TRBV7-3 and TRBJ2-5, with a possible D match to TRBD1 (6 bases). V lost 5 bases, J lost 2 bases, and 15 bases lay in between. Germline CDR1 is SGHTA and CDR2 is FQGTGA. This CDR3 has 15 amino acids. CDR3 DNA: TGTGCCAGCAGCGTCACCGGGACATCGCAAGAGACCCAGTACTTC. It specifies CASSVTGTSQETQYF. The whole variable domain, remainder taken from reference TRBV7-3 and TRBJ2-5, is GAGVSQTPSNKVTEKGKYVELRCDPISGHTALYWYRQSLGQGPEFLIYFQGTGAADDSGLPNDRFFAVRPEGSVSTLKIQRTERGDSAVYLCASSVTGTSQETQYFGPGTRLLVL.

The J gene is TRBJ2-1, the V gene TRBV11-2; D not resolved. Trimming removed 4 bases at V and 5 bases at J, with 12 bases between. CDR3 length equals 14 residues. Germline assignment: CDR1 SGHAT and CDR2 FQNNGV. The CDR3 is CASSSTGLNNEQFF. The CDR3 nucleotides are TGTGCCAGCAGCTCCACGGGCCTGAACAATGAGCAGTTCTTC.

As to this clone: Other DNA sequences of this sample code for an identical CDR3. The V and J genes are TRBV27 and TRBJ2-7; D remains unclear. The length of the CDR3 is 14 residues. The V and J ends lost 0 bases and 2 bases respectively, with 8 bases between them. Germline CDR1 and CDR2: MNHEY and SMNVEV (reference sequence). The CDR3 region has the DNA TGTGCCAGCAGTTTATCGGGAACCACCTACGAGCAGTACTTC. This encodes CASSLSGTTYEQYF.

The chain employs TRBV30 and TRBJ2-1; 8 nucleotides line up with TRBD2. The CDR3 sequence is 14 residues long. With 2 bases clipped from V and 9 bases from J, the junction kept 9 bases outside the gene matches. Germline assignment: CDR1 GTSNPN and CDR2 SVGIG (reference sequence). CDR3 DNA: TGTGCCTGGAGTTCCTTAAGCGGGAGCACTGAGCAGTTCTTC. Encoded protein: CAWSSLSGSTEQFF. The variable domain in full, with the rest retrieved from reference TRBV30 and TRBJ2-1, is SQTIHQWPATLVQPVGSPLSLECTVEGTSNPNLYWYRQAAGRGLQLLFYSVGIGQISSEVPQNLSASRPQDRQFILSSKKLLLSDSGFYLCAWSSLSGSTEQFFGPGTRLTVL.

The rearrangement joins TRBV29-1 to TRBJ2-1; no firm D call. V lost 5 bases and J lost 7, with 9 bases in between. The V gene's germline CDR1 is SQVTM and CDR2 ANQGSEA. The CDR3 has 11 residues. CDR3 in amino acids: CSVLIGNEQFF. CDR3 DNA sequence: TGCAGCGTTTTGATTGGGAATGAGCAGTTCTTC.

Details on this clone: This specimen includes other DNA sequences encoding the same CDR3. The V and J genes are TRBV27 and TRBJ2-7, with TRBD1 identical over 7 bases. The CDR3 runs 15 residues. The germline V gene encodes CDR1 MNHEY and CDR2 SMNVEV (reference sequence). V lost 0 bases to trimming and J lost 3 bases; unmatched junction nucleotides: 5. The CDR3 DNA reads TGTGCCAGCAGTTTATCGGGGCAGGGGGTCTACGAGCAGTACTTC. Translation gives CASSLSGQGVYEQYF.

This sequence joins TRBV27 and TRBJ1-2, with D uncertain. Trimming took 2 bases from V and 2 from J, leaving 15 bases between them. The CDR3 loop spans 16 amino acids. Germline-derived CDR1 and CDR2 are MNHEY and SMNVEV (reference sequence). The CDR3 is CASSLGVTPGNYGYTF. CDR3 DNA sequence: TGTGCCAGCAGTTTAGGAGTCACGCCTGGGAACTATGGCTACACCTTC.

The chain employs TRBV7-9 and TRBJ2-1; maybe TRBD2 (5 bases). In germline, CDR1 is SEHNR, CDR2 FQNEAQ (reference sequence). The V end was cut by 0 bases, the J end by 2 bases, with 8 bases between. This CDR3 is built from 15 residues. The CDR3: CASSLAGEAYNEQFF. The CDR3 nucleotides read TGTGCCAGCAGCTTAGCGGGAGAGGCCTACAATGAGCAGTTCTTC. The full variable domain, with the rest looked up from reference TRBV7-9 and TRBJ2-1, is DTGVSQNPRHKITKRGQNVTFRCDPISEHNRLYWYRQTLGQGPEFLTYFQNEAQLEKSRLLSDRFSAERPKGSFSTLEIQRTEQGDSAMYLCASSLAGEAYNEQFFGPGTRLTVL.

The CDR3 region is CASSIGDSYEQYF. The CDR3 DNA reads as TGTGCCAGTAGTATAGGGGACTCTTACGAGCAGTACTTC. The rearrangement uses TRBV19 and TRBJ2-7; tentative D call: TRBD2 (6 bases). The CDR3 length is 13 residues. The germline CDR1 and CDR2 sequences are LNHDA and SQIVND (reference sequence). The V gene lost 1 base and the J gene lost 4 bases, with 8 bases spanning the gap.

The chain is built from TRBV6-5 and TRBJ1-1; 11 positions match TRBD1. The CDR3 length is 14 residues. With V trimmed by 5 bases and J by 7 bases, 6 bases remained unmatched. Germline V gives CDR1 MNHEY, CDR2 SVGAGI. The CDR3 DNA reads as TGTGCCAGCAGTGAGTGGACAGGGGGCTATGAAGCTTTCTTT. Translation: CASSEWTGGYEAFF.

A remark on this clone: Additional DNA sequences in this sample encode the identical CDR3. The V call is TRBV28, the J call TRBJ2-7; D is possibly TRBD2 (5 bases). This CDR3 is 12 amino acids long. V lost 6 bases to trimming and J lost 3 bases, with 9 bases between them. CDR1 is MDHEN, CDR2 SYDVKM, per germline. The CDR3 region is CASSPGNYEQYF. CDR3 in DNA: TGTGCCAGCAGCCCGGGGAACTACGAGCAGTACTTC.

The chain couples TRBV5-1 to TRBJ2-7; no clear D. The CDR3 spans 14 residues. The V gene lost 1 base and the J gene lost 6 bases, with 14 bases spanning the gap. CDR1 is SGHRS and CDR2 is YFSETQ in the germline V gene. CDR3 region: CASSLPQQSREQYF. The CDR3 DNA reads as TGCGCCAGCAGCTTGCCCCAACAAAGTCGCGAGCAGTACTTC.